The clone carrying this T cell receptor (beta chain) has a handful of counts. No antigen is known for it. The sample originates from a study of blood T cells in healthy people across ages. Whole-study results and caveats: With donor CMV status unknown, expanded clonotype changes were possibly confounded. Strong correlation existed between TCR beta diversity and naive T cell percentage.

Germline-derived CDR1 and CDR2 are SGHAT and FQDESV (reference sequence). Trimming removed 3 bases from V and 5 bases from J, with 16 bases in between. This CDR3 spans 16 amino acids. PCR was performed a second time for 7 to 11 cycles using a sample-barcoded 5' primer and a J-beta primer mix. Via MiXCR, TCRdb re-called the 5' RACE reads, giving one row per CDR3 protein. In the table there are 800,000 to 950,000 distinct CDR3 sequences, 35% to 40% of which are singletons. The sequenced sample was blood. This TCR was recovered from a man younger than 35 in good health. The chain is built from TRBV11-1 and TRBJ1-4, with D possibly matching TRBD1 (5 bases). CDR3 region: CASSLGFGDGNEKLFF. The CDR3 DNA reads as TGTGCCAGCAGCTTGGGTTTCGGGGACGGAAATGAAAAACTGTTTTTT.